Presented here are 12 T cell receptor beta chains from one specimen sequenced in a study of blood T cells in healthy people across ages. Combining a sample-barcoded 5' primer with a J-beta primer mix, a second PCR ran for about 7 to 12 cycles. MiXCR, run by TCRdb on the 5' RACE reads, gives a single entry per CDR3 protein. This table has around 1,700,000 distinct CDR3 sequences, roughly 28% appearing once. Sequencing was done on a sample of blood. These receptors all stem from a woman in her 30s in good health.

This clonotype appeared many times. The rearrangement uses TRBV20-1 and TRBJ1-2, with D hard to call. V shed 4 bases and J shed 2 bases, with 5 bases lying between them. Germline lookup yields CDR1 DFQATT and CDR2 SNEGSKA (reference sequence). The CDR3 contains 11 residues. The CDR3 loop is CSAIGNYGYTF. The CDR3 DNA reads as TGCAGTGCTATAGGCAACTATGGCTACACCTTC.

The chain combines TRBV12-3 or TRBV12-4 with TRBJ2-3, with 11 nucleotides matching TRBD1. This CDR3 is 15 amino acids long. The trim removed 6 bases at V and 7 bases at J, leaving 9 bases unmatched. The CDR3 spells CASSPPGQGGNTQYF. The CDR3 coding sequence is TGTGCCAGCAGCCCGCCGGGACAGGGGGGAAATACGCAGTATTTT.

This clonotype has a count of ten or more. The chain has TRBV29-1 and TRBJ1-5, with D perhaps TRBD1 (6 bases). Germline CDR1 is SQVTM and CDR2 is ANQGSEA. Trimming cost V 6 bases and J 1 base, with 10 bases left between them. The CDR3 runs to 13 residues. The CDR3 region is CSVQGSSNQPQHF. The CDR3 DNA reads TGCAGCGTGCAGGGGTCGAGCAATCAGCCCCAGCATTTT.

As regards this clonotype: A single base separates this from a much larger clone, so it may be a read error. The genes are TRBV29-1 and TRBJ2-5, with 9 positions matching TRBD1. The CDR3 length is 12 residues. The germline CDR1 and CDR2 sequences are SQVTM and ANQGSEA. Trimming removed 6 bases from V and 11 bases from J; junction bases left unmatched: 10. The CDR3 nucleotides are TGCAGCGTGGGGACAGGGTTCGGTGAGCAGTACTTC. Translation gives CSVGTGFGEQYF. The variable domain in full, completed from reference TRBV29-1 and TRBJ2-5, reads SAVISQKPSRDICQRGTSLTIQCQVDSQVTMMFWYRQQPGQSLTLIATANQGSEATYESGFVIDKFPISRPNLTFSTLTVSNMSPEDSSIYLCSVGTGFGEQYFGPGTRLLVL.

This clonotype has more than one count but fewer than ten. V gene TRBV9 combines with J gene TRBJ2-6; D might be TRBD1 (5 bases). The germline gives CDR1 SGDLS, CDR2 YYNGEE. Trimming removed 0 bases from V and 1 base from J, with 14 bases in between. This CDR3 has 18 residues. The CDR3 DNA reads as TGTGCCAGCAGCGTAGAATGGGGCCCGACGTCTGGGGCCAACGTCCTGACTTTC. Protein: CASSVEWGPTSGANVLTF.

The sample holds a few counts of this clonotype. This sequence joins TRBV20-1 and TRBJ2-7; D possibly corresponds to TRBD2 (5 bases). Germline V CDR1 and CDR2: DFQATT, SNEGSKA (reference sequence). V was cut by 4 bases and J by 7 bases, with 11 bases left in between. The CDR3 extends over 11 amino acids. DNA of the CDR3: TGCAGTGCTACCAGAGCGGAGGAGCAGTACTTC. Protein sequence: CSATRAEEQYF.

As concerns this clonotype: This may be a read error, as it is one base from a much larger clone. This chain joins TRBV6-5 and TRBJ1-2; D uncertain. The germline gives CDR1 MNHEY, CDR2 SVGAGI. The length of the CDR3 is 15 residues. CDR3 DNA: TGTTCCAGCAGTAGCCGGACCTGGCGGGACTATGGCTACACCTTC. It yields the protein CSSSSRTWRDYGYTF.

This clonotype was detected only a few times. V gene TRBV10-3 combines with J gene TRBJ2-1; TRBD2 might be the D (6 bases). Germline V gene lookup returns CDR1 ENHRY and CDR2 SYGVKD. V lost 8 bases and J lost 6, with 14 bases in between. CDR3 length: 13 residues. CDR3 residues: CAIGDLAGNEQFF. CDR3 nucleotide sequence: TGTGCCATCGGGGACTTAGCTGGCAATGAGCAGTTCTTC.

The V gene is TRBV7-2, the J gene TRBJ2-3; 10 bases are shared with TRBD2. The CDR3 sequence is 15 residues long. The germline V gene has CDR1 SGHTA and CDR2 FQGNSA. J lost 6 bases, V lost 8 bases, and 11 bases had no gene match. The CDR3 sequence is CASFRVASGSDTQYF. DNA of the CDR3: TGTGCCAGCTTCCGGGTGGCTAGCGGGAGCGATACGCAGTATTTT.

At least ten counts were recorded for this clonotype. This chain joins TRBV7-2 and TRBJ2-1; TRBD2 matches 8 bases. The CDR3 has 15 amino acids. V trimming: 1 base; J trimming: 9 bases; junction bases outside the gene matches: 8. Germline V lookup: CDR1 SGHTA, CDR2 FQGNSA. The CDR3 bases are TGTGCCAGCAGCTTAGGTTCGGGGGGGCTCGGTGAGCAGTTCTTC. It specifies CASSLGSGGLGEQFF.

Note on this clonotype: The CDR3 carries no conserved terminal phenylalanine or tryptophan, so it likely arises from a read error. The V call is TRBV20-1, the J call TRBJ2-5; possibly TRBD1 for D (6 bases). CDR1 is DFQATT and CDR2 is SNEGSKA in the germline V gene (reference sequence). The CDR3 runs to 14 residues. Here the CDR3 reads CSLLTGQWGETQYV. The CDR3 DNA follows: TGCAGCCTTTTGACGGGACAATGGGGAGAGACCCAGTACGTC.

This clonotype was counted many times. The rearrangement uses TRBV12-3 or TRBV12-4 and TRBJ2-7; 7 positions match TRBD1. The CDR3 loop spans 17 amino acids. After removal of 3 bases from V and 5 bases from J, the junction contained 16 bases not matched to a gene. CDR3 coding DNA: TGTGCCAGCAGTTTTCCCGCGCGTAGACAGGGTTTGAACGAGCAGTACTTC. It specifies CASSFPARRQGLNEQYF.